Reported below is one TCR beta chain. Antigen: not known. Each CDR3 protein gets one entry in TCRdb, which reprocessed the 5' RACE reads and gives no DNA. This table lists some 190,000 distinct CDR3 sequences. This sample was taken from a study of T cells expressing NK-cell markers. Study information: Obtained from sorted CD3+CD56+NKG2C+, CD3+CD56+NKG2C- and CD3+CD56-NKG2C+ T cells were the TCR beta repertoires.

Overall study findings and caveats: There were a handful of donors in whom these clonotypes also led the CD3+CD56-NKG2C+ fraction.

CDR1 and CDR2 (germline): SGHDT, YYEEEE. This CDR3 spans 16 amino acids. Sequencing was carried out using blood T cells: a sorted CD56 or NKG2C T cell subset, CD4+ or CD8+ T cells, or bulk PBMC T cells (not recorded which). This chain links TRBV5-6 with TRBJ2-7. This TCR came from a man aged 18 to 69 in good health. The CDR3 is CASSLTKTGSSYEQYF.